These 14 T cell receptor beta chains share one sample of origin, sequenced in a study of blood T cell repertoires in COVID-19. The data were produced by immunoSEQ multiplex PCR, yet TCRdb's version contains in-frame clones alone and is incomplete. The sample consists of 140,000 or so clones, about nine tenths of them appearing once. Sequencing was carried out using peripheral blood. Receptor source: an elderly woman with acute or convalescent COVID-19.

J is TRBJ1-1 and V is TRBV6-5; 7 bases fit TRBD1. The CDR3 length is 13 residues. Trimming took 6 bases from V and 4 from J; bases not matched to a gene: 5. Looked up from germline, CDR1 is MNHEY and CDR2 is SVGAGI. CDR3 in amino acids: CASSRQGFTEAFF. The CDR3, as DNA: TGTGCCAGCAGCCGACAGGGTTTCACTGAAGCTTTCTTT.

This rearrangement joins TRBV10-2 to TRBJ1-4; D might be TRBD1 (5 bases). V was shortened by 0 bases and J by 8 bases, with 13 bases between the two germline ends. This CDR3 contains 15 residues. CDR1 WSHSY and CDR2 SAAADI come from the germline V gene. CDR3 coding DNA: TGCGCCAGCAGTGAGTCCCAGGGTATAGGAGAAAAACTGTTTTTT. Its protein is CASSESQGIGEKLFF.

CDR3 bases: TGTGCCAGCAGCCGAAACCGGGACTTCGCTGGCTACACCTTC. The encoded protein is CASSRNRDFAGYTF. This chain uses TRBV5-4 with TRBJ1-2; D is perhaps TRBD1 (5 bases). The V gene lost 4 bases and the J gene lost 7 bases, with 17 bases spanning the gap. Germline V lookup: CDR1 SGHNT, CDR2 YYREEE (reference sequence). The CDR3 spans 14 residues.

Regarding this clone: At the DNA level, this CDR3 is encoded by other sequences in the same sample as well. The chain couples TRBV5-1 to TRBJ2-1; 7 bases are a match to TRBD1. After removal of 4 bases from V and 5 bases from J, the junction contained 3 bases not matched to a gene. The CDR3 sequence is 13 residues long. Germline lookup yields CDR1 SGHRS and CDR2 YFSETQ. As DNA, the CDR3 is TGCGCCAGCAGCCCGGGACAGAACAATGAGCAGTTCTTC. Its protein product is CASSPGQNNEQFF.

The table lists this clone with a count of one. The chain links TRBV2 to TRBJ1-2; the match to TRBD1 covers 8 bases. Trimming at V came to 5 bases and at J to 7 bases, leaving 12 bases not matched to a gene. The V gene's germline CDR1 is SNHLY and CDR2 FYNNEI. This CDR3 has 15 amino acids. The CDR3 sequence is CASSTTGEGVGGYTF. CDR3 DNA sequence: TGTGCCAGCAGTACGACAGGGGAAGGGGTGGGTGGCTACACCTTC. Full variable domain (outside the CDR3, taken from reference TRBV2 and TRBJ1-2): EPEVTQTPSHQVTQMGQEVILRCVPISNHLYFYWYRQILGQKVEFLVSFYNNEISEKSEIFDDQFSVERPDGSNFTLKIRSTKLEDSAMYFCASSTTGEGVGGYTFGSGTRLTVV.

This sequence joins TRBV5-1 and TRBJ2-6; 10 nucleotides agree with TRBD1. V trimming: 0 bases; J trimming: 0 bases; junction bases outside the gene matches: 3. CDR3 size: 18 residues. Germline CDR1 and CDR2: SGHRS and YFSETQ. This chain's CDR3 is CASSLGGTGASGANVLTF. In nucleotides, the CDR3 is TGCGCCAGCAGCTTGGGCGGGACAGGGGCCTCTGGGGCCAACGTCCTGACTTTC.

The chain is built from TRBV18 and TRBJ1-5; D unresolved. The CDR3 loop spans 15 amino acids. The V end lost 6 bases, the J end lost 3 bases, and 15 bases lay between the germline ends. Germline lookup yields CDR1 KGHSH and CDR2 LQKENI. CDR3 in DNA: TGTGCCAGCTCCCCCCAGCGGATGCCCAATCAGCCCCAGCATTTT. The encoded protein is CASSPQRMPNQPQHF.

The chain is built from TRBV7-2 and TRBJ2-5; TRBD2 matches at 13 bases. Germline values: CDR1 SGHTA, CDR2 FQGNSA. Trimming removed 5 bases from V and 5 bases from J; junction bases left unmatched: 8. The CDR3 is 16 amino acids. CDR3 amino acids: CASSTRTSGGRETQYF. The DNA for the CDR3 is TGTGCCAGCAGCACAAGGACTAGCGGGGGCCGGGAGACCCAGTACTTC.

The chain combines TRBV6-2 or TRBV6-3 with TRBJ2-5; TRBD2 is a possible D gene (6 bases). Germline CDR1 is MNHEY and CDR2 is SVGEGT. CDR3 length equals 18 residues. V gave up 3 bases and J gave up 1 base, with 21 bases separating them. The CDR3 sequence: CASSYQFRTIHLQETQYF. CDR3 coding DNA: TGTGCCAGCAGTTATCAATTTAGGACTATCCACCTCCAAGAGACCCAGTACTTC.

V is TRBV11-1 and J is TRBJ1-3; TRBD1 might be the D (5 bases). The CDR3 has 15 amino acids. From germline, CDR1 is SGHAT and CDR2 FQDESV (reference sequence). Trimming took off 6 bases at V and 2 bases at J, with 14 bases between the two ends. The CDR3 is CASSRTRTTGNTIYF. In DNA form, the CDR3 reads TGTGCCAGCAGTCGAACCAGGACAACTGGAAACACCATATATTTT.

This chain uses TRBV2 with TRBJ1-2; D not certain. Trimming removed 6 bases at V and 0 bases at J, with 20 bases between. Germline values: CDR1 SNHLY, CDR2 FYNNEI. The CDR3 covers 17 residues. Here the CDR3 DNA reads TGTGCCAGCAGGGGCGTACGGGGAGGAACAACTAACTATGGCTACACCTTC. Its translation is CASRGVRGGTTNYGYTF.

V gene TRBV27 combines with J gene TRBJ2-7, with TRBD1 identical over 7 bases. The CDR3 is made up of 14 amino acids. V shed 5 bases and J 3 bases; nucleotides not matched to a gene: 7. CDR1 is MNHEY and CDR2 is SMNVEV in the germline V gene (reference sequence). The CDR3 nucleotides are TGTGCCAGCAGTCCTCCGGGACAGATCTACGAGCAGTACTTC. This codes for CASSPPGQIYEQYF.

V gene TRBV2 combines with J gene TRBJ1-6, with 7 positions matching TRBD1. Trimming took 5 bases from V and 2 from J; bases not matched to a gene: 6. This CDR3 spans 16 amino acids. CDR1 and CDR2 (germline): SNHLY, FYNNEI. CDR3 residues: CASSSTGWPYNSPLHF. DNA of the CDR3: TGTGCCAGCAGTTCGACAGGGTGGCCCTATAATTCACCCCTCCACTTT.

V usage is TRBV5-1 and J usage is TRBJ1-3, with D possibly TRBD1 on 5 matching bases. Per germline, CDR1 SGHRS and CDR2 YFSETQ. This CDR3 comprises 14 residues. V dropped 4 bases and J dropped 3 bases, with 11 bases sitting between them. CDR3 region: CASSAGTLGNTIYF. The CDR3 DNA follows: TGCGCCAGCAGCGCCGGGACTCTTGGAAACACCATATATTTT.